The source of this T cell receptor (beta chain) is a study of OX40 agonist ivuxolimab in advanced cancers. Describing the broader study: Ivuxolimab was an agonistic, fully human IgG2 monoclonal antibody directed against OX40 (CD134), a costimulatory receptor. Intravenous ivuxolimab was administered to patients every 2 weeks at six dose levels: 0.01, 0.1, 0.3, 1.5, 3 and 10 mg/kg. Among the approximately 50 dose-escalation patients, approximately 20 had hepatocellular carcinoma, approximately 15 melanoma, 9 renal cell carcinoma and 9 head and neck cancer. The dose-escalation cohort was 82.7% male with a mean age of roughly 60 years, ranging from roughly 23 to 85. Prior anti-PD-1, anti-PD-L1 or anti-CTLA-4 therapy was permitted, and approximately 40% of dose-escalation patients had received checkpoint inhibitors. Partial responses were achieved by three dose-escalation patients, of whom one had hepatocellular carcinoma and two had cutaneous melanoma. Peripheral TCRbeta sequencing was intended to test whether TCR sequence diversity was altered and clonal T-cell expansion was caused by ivuxolimab. The paper covers the monotherapy dose-escalation part of the phase I ivuxolimab trial, which included N ≈ 54 patients.

Patients with a history of autoimmune disease or receiving systemic immunosuppression were excluded from the trial. Peripheral blood for TCR sequencing was drawn from every dose cohort at baseline, at cycle 4 day 1 and at cycle 7 day 1. Samples were obtained from an open-label, multicenter, first-in-human phase I dose-escalation trial of ivuxolimab. Adults with locally advanced or metastatic head and neck squamous cell, hepatocellular, melanoma or renal cell carcinoma were enrolled in the trial. Before TCR sequencing, CD4+ T cells and CD8+ T cells from peripheral blood were sorted into separate populations. Genomic DNA was extracted from sorted cells for sequencing of the TCRbeta CDR3 region. The immunoSEQ Assay was used to sequence the TCRbeta CDR3 regions. TCRdb carries this immuneACCESS record with in-frame sequences only. Its versions omit some clonotypes, under half of them owing to an unresolved V gene in the studies checked, with the rest unexplained. This sample has around 70,000 clones in its table, and just under 85% of those were observed once. The biggest ten clones account for approximately 5.6% of the sample.

About this clone itself: Its antigen remains undetermined. Base quality data are lacking; no much larger clone is found one base away.

The paper as a whole reports these results and caveats: After ivuxolimab, CD8+ T cells had more expanded clones than CD4+ T cells on average. Antigen specificity was not determined for the clonally expanded peripheral T cells. Clonal expansion of both CD4+ and CD8+ blood T cells was observed from baseline to week 6 at doses 0.1 to 3.0 mg/kg. Low levels of normalized T-cell clonal expansion were also shown by some nonresponding patients. In partial responders in the 0.1-3.0 mg/kg groups, normalized peripheral clonal expansion was found to be among the lowest, especially among CD8+ T cells.

The sample was CD4+ or CD8+ T cells sorted from blood, taken in a trial of the OX40 agonist ivuxolimab. The sequence was obtained from an adult with an advanced solid tumor such as melanoma, head and neck, liver or kidney cancer.

The bases are TGCGCCAGCAGCCAACACAGGGATTCGGCAGATACGCAGTATTTT. This codes for CASSQHRDSADTQYF. Here the chain combines TRBV4-1 and TRBJ2-3; possibly the D gene is TRBD1, per 6 matching bases. The germline ends are 13 bases apart after V is trimmed by 2 bases and J by 4 bases. The germline V gene provides CDR1 MGHRA and CDR2 YSYEKL. Measured from the cysteine to the phenylalanine, the CDR3 is 15 residues long. Only the CDR3 portion is preserved as DNA: 45 bases, with reading frame beginning at the first base.